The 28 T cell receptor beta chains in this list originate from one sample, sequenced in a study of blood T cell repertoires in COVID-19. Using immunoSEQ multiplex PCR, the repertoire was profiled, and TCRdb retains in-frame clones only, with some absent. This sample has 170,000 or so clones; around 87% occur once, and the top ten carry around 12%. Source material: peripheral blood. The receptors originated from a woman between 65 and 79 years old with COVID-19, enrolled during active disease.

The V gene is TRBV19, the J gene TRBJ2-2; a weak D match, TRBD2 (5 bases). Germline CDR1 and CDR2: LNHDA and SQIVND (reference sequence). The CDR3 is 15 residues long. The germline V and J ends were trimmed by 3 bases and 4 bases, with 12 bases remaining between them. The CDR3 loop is CASSMSRGFTGELFF. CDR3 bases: TGTGCCAGTAGTATGTCCCGAGGGTTCACCGGGGAGCTGTTTTTT.

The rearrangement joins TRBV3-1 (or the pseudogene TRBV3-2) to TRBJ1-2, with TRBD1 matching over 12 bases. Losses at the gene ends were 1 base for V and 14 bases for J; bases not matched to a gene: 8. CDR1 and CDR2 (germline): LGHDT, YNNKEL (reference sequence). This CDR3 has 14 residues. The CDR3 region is CASSQGSGTGGGTF. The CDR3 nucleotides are TGTGCCAGCAGCCAAGGTTCCGGGACAGGGGGCGGTACCTTC.

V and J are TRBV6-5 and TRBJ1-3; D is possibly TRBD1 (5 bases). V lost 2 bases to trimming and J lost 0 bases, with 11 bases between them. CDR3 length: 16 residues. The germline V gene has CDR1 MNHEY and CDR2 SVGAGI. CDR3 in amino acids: CASSYDRPFSGNTIYF. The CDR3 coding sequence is TGTGCCAGCAGTTACGACAGACCGTTCTCTGGAAACACCATATATTTT.

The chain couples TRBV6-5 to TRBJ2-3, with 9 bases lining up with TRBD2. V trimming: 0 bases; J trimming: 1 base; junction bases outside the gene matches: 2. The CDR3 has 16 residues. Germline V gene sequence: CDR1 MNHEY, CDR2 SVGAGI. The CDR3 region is CASSYSIAGGTDTQYF. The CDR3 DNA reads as TGTGCCAGCAGTTACTCGATAGCGGGGGGCACAGATACGCAGTATTTT.

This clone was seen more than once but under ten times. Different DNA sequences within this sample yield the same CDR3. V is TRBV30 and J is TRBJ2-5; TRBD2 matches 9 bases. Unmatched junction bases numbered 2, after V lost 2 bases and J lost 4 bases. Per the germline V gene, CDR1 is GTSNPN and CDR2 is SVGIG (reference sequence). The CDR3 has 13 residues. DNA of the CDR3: TGTGCCTGGAGTCCGCGGGGGGGAGAGACCCAGTACTTC. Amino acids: CAWSPRGGETQYF.

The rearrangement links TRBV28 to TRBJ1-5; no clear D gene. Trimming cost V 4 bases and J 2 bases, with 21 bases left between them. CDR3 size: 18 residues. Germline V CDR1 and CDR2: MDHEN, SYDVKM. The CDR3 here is CASSSGRGWIKGNQPQHF. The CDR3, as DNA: TGTGCCAGCAGTTCCGGACGGGGTTGGATTAAGGGCAATCAGCCCCAGCATTTT.

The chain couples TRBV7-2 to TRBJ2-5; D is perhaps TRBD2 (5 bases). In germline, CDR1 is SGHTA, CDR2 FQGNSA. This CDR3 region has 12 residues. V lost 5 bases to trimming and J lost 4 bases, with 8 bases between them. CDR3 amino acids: CASSTAGETQYF. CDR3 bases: TGTGCCAGCAGCACGGCGGGAGAGACCCAGTACTTC.

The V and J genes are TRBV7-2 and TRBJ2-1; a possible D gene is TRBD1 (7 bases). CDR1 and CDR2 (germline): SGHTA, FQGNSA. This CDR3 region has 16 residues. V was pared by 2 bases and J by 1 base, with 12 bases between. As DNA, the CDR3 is TGTGCCAGCAGCTTATCGGCAGGGGGGTCCTACAATGAGCAGTTCTTC. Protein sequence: CASSLSAGGSYNEQFF.

CDR3 amino acids: CAIRDRYLETQYF. The CDR3 DNA follows: TGTGCCATCCGGGACAGATATTTGGAGACCCAGTACTTC. J is TRBJ2-5 and V is TRBV27; TRBD1 matches 7 bases. From germline, CDR1 is MNHEY and CDR2 SMNVEV (reference sequence). Trimming at V came to 10 bases and at J to 5 bases, leaving 10 bases not matched to a gene. This CDR3 comprises 13 residues.

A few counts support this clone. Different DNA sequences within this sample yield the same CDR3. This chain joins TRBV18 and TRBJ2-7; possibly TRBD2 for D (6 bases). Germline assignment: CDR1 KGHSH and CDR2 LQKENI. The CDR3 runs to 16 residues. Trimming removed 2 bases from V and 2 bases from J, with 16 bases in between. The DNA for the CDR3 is TGTGCCAGCTCACCAAGGTACGGCGGGGAGCCCTACGAGCAGTACTTC. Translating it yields CASSPRYGGEPYEQYF.

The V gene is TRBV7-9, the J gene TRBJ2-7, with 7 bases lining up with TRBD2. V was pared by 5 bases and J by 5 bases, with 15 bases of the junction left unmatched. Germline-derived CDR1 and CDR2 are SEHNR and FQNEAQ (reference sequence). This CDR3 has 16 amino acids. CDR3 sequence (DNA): TGTGCCAGCAGCGGTTTCGGCGGGAGTTTCGCGAACGAGCAGTACTTC. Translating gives CASSGFGGSFANEQYF.

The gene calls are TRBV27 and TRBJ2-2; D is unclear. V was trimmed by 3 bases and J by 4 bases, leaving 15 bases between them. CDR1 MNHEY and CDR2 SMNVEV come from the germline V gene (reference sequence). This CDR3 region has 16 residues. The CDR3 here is CASSFLLGRGTGELFF. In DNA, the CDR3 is TGTGCCAGCAGTTTTCTTCTAGGTCGTGGCACCGGGGAGCTGTTTTTT.

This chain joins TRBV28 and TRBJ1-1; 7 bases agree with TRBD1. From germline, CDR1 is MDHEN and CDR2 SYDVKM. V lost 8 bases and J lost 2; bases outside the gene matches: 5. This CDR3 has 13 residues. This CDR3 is CASLAGGNTEAFF. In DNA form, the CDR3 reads TGTGCCAGCCTTGCAGGGGGTAACACTGAAGCTTTCTTT.

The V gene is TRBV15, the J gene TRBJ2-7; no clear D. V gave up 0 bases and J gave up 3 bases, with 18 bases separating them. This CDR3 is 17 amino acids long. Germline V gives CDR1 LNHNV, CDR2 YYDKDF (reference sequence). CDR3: CATSRDLSSGGLYEQYF. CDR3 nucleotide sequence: TGTGCCACCAGCAGAGACCTCTCATCTGGTGGCCTCTACGAGCAGTACTTC. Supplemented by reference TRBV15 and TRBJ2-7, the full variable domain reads DAMVIQNPRYQVTQFGKPVTLSCSQTLNHNVMYWYQQKSSQAPKLLFHYYDKDFNNEADTPDNFQSRRPNTSFCFLDIRSPGLGDTAMYLCATSRDLSSGGLYEQYFGPGTRLTVT.

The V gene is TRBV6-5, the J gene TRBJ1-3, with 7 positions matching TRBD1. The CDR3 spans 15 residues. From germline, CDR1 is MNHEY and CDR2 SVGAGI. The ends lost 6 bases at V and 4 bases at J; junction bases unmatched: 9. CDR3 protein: CASRVRGRLGNTIYF. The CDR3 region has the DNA TGTGCCAGCAGAGTTAGGGGGCGCTTAGGAAACACCATATATTTT.

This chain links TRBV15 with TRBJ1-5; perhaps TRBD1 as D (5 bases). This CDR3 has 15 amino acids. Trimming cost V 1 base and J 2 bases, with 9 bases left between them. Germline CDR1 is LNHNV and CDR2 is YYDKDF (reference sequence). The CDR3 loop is CATSRVRVGNQPQHF. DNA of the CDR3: TGTGCCACCAGCAGAGTCAGGGTTGGCAATCAGCCCCAGCATTTT.

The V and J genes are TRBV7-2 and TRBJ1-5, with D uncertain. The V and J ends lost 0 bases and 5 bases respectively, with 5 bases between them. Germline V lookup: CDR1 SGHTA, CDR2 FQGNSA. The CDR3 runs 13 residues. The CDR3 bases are TGTGCCAGCAGCTTAGCTCCCGATCAGCCCCAGCATTTT. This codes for CASSLAPDQPQHF.

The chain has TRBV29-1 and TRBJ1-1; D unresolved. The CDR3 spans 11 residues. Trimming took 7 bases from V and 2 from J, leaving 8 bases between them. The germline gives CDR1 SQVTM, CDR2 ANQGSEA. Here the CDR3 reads CSAIRNTEAFF. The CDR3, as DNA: TGCAGCGCTATTAGAAACACTGAAGCTTTCTTT.

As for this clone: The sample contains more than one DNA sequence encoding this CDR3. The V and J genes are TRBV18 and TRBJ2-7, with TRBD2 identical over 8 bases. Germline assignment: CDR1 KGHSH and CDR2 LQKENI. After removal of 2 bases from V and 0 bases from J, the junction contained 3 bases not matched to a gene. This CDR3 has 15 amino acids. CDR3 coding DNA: TGTGCCAGCTCACCAACTAGCGGTAGCTCCTACGAGCAGTACTTC. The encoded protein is CASSPTSGSSYEQYF. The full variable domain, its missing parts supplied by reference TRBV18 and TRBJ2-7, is NAGVMQNPRHLVRRRGQEARLRCSPMKGHSHVYWYRQLPEEGLKFMVYLQKENIIDESGMPKERFSAEFPKEGPSILRIQQVVRGDSAAYFCASSPTSGSSYEQYFGPGTRLTVT.

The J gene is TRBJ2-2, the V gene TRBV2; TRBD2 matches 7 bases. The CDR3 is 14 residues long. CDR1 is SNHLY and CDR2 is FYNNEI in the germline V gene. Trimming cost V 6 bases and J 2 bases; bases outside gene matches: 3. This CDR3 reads CASRRAGNTGELFF. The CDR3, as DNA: TGTGCCAGCAGGAGAGCGGGAAACACCGGGGAGCTGTTTTTT. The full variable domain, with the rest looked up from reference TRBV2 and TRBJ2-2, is EPEVTQTPSHQVTQMGQEVILRCVPISNHLYFYWYRQILGQKVEFLVSFYNNEISEKSEIFDDQFSVERPDGSNFTLKIRSTKLEDSAMYFCASRRAGNTGELFFGEGSRLTVL.

The CDR3 sequence: CASSFLTTKETQYF. CDR3 nucleotides: TGTGCCAGCAGTTTCTTAACTACCAAAGAGACCCAGTACTTC. The chain couples TRBV27 to TRBJ2-5; D not resolved. There are 14 residues in the CDR3. Germline CDR1 MNHEY, CDR2 SMNVEV (reference sequence). V was shortened by 3 bases and J by 3 bases, with 11 bases between the two germline ends.

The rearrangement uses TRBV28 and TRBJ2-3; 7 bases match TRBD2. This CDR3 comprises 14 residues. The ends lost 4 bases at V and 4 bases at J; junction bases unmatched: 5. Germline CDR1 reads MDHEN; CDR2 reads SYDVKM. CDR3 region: CASSSAGAADTQYF. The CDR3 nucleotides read TGTGCCAGCAGTTCTGCGGGAGCGGCAGATACGCAGTATTTT.

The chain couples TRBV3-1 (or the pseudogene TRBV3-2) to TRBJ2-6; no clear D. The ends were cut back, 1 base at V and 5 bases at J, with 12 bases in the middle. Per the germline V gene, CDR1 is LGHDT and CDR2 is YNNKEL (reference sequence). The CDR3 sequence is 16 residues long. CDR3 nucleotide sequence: TGTGCCAGCAGCCAAGGATTGGAGCTCTGGGCCAACGTCCTGACTTTC. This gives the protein CASSQGLELWANVLTF.

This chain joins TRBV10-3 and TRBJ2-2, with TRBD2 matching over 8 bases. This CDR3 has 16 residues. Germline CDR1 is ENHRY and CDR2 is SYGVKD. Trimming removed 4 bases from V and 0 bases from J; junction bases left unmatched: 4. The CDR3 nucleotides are TGTGCCATCAGTGGGAGAGCGGGGGCGAACACCGGGGAGCTGTTTTTT. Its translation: CAISGRAGANTGELFF.

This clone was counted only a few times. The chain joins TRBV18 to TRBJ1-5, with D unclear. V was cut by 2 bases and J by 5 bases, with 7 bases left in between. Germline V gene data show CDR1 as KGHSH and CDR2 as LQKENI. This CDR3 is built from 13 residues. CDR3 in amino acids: CASSPGGYQPQHF. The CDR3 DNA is TGTGCCAGCTCACCAGGCGGATATCAGCCCCAGCATTTT.

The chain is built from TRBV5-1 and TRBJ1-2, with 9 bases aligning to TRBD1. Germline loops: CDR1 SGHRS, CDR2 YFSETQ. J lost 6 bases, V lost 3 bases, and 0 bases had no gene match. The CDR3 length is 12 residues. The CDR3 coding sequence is TGCGCCAGCAGCTGGGACAGGGATGGCTACACCTTC. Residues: CASSWDRDGYTF.

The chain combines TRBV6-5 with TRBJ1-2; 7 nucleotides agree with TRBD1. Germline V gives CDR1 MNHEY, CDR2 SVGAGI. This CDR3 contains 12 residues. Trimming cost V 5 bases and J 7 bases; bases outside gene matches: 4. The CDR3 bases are TGTGCCAGCAGTACGGGGACAGCTGGCTACACCTTC. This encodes CASSTGTAGYTF.

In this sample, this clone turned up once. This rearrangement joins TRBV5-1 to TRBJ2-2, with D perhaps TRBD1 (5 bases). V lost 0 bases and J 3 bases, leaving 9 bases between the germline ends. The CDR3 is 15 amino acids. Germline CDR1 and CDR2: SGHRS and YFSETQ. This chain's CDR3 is CASSLVGADTGELFF. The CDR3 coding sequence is TGCGCCAGCAGCTTGGTTGGGGCCGACACCGGGGAGCTGTTTTTT.